These 28 T cell receptor beta chains originate from one sample sequenced in a study of blood T cell repertoires in COVID-19. Some clones are missing from TCRdb's copy, which holds only in-frame ones; the method was immunoSEQ multiplex PCR. The data hold around 130,000 clones, with around 85% observed a single time. What was sequenced was peripheral blood. Every receptor here comes from a man in his sixties with acute or convalescent COVID-19.

V usage is TRBV9 and J usage is TRBJ2-2; D possibly corresponds to TRBD2 (5 bases). From germline, CDR1 is SGDLS and CDR2 YYNGEE. Trimming removed 0 bases from V and 3 bases from J, with 15 bases in between. The CDR3 has 17 amino acids. The CDR3: CASSVVGRGSDTGELFF. CDR3 sequence (DNA): TGTGCCAGCAGCGTAGTAGGTCGGGGATCAGACACCGGGGAGCTGTTTTTT.

This clone was observed a handful of times. The gene calls are TRBV7-8 and TRBJ2-1, with TRBD2 as a possible D gene (5 bases). This CDR3 is built from 13 residues. V was trimmed by 4 bases and J by 5 bases, leaving 9 bases between them. CDR1 SGHVS and CDR2 FQNEAQ come from the germline V gene. The CDR3 DNA follows: TGTGCCAGCAGCTCCCGGGATCACAATGAGCAGTTCTTC. It codes for CASSSRDHNEQFF.

The gene calls are TRBV25-1 and TRBJ2-2; 7 bases map to TRBD1. The CDR3 sequence is 14 residues long. V gave up 4 bases and J gave up 7 bases; unmatched junction bases: 6. Per germline, CDR1 MGHDK and CDR2 SYGVNS. The chain's CDR3 is CASSATGRNGELFF. The CDR3 bases are TGTGCCAGCAGTGCGACAGGGAGAAACGGGGAGCTGTTTTTT.

The V and J genes are TRBV6-4 and TRBJ2-2; D is possibly TRBD1 (6 bases). The CDR3 has 14 residues. The germline gives CDR1 MRHNA, CDR2 SNTAGT. Trimming took 7 bases from V and 3 from J, leaving 12 bases between them. The CDR3 nucleotides are TGTGCCAGCAAACAGGGCGAATACACCGGGGAGCTGTTTTTT. Translated, it gives CASKQGEYTGELFF.

The rearrangement uses TRBV4-1 and TRBJ1-4, with D unresolved. CDR3 length equals 16 residues. Germline V gene lookup returns CDR1 MGHRA and CDR2 YSYEKL. Trimming pared 0 bases from V and 2 bases from J, leaving 10 bases between. This CDR3 reads CASSQDRLGTNEKLFF. The CDR3 coding sequence is TGCGCCAGCAGCCAAGATCGGCTGGGCACTAATGAAAAACTGTTTTTT.

This clone was detected once. The chain links TRBV9 to TRBJ2-1; D is unclear. The germline V gene has CDR1 SGDLS and CDR2 YYNGEE. Trimming took 5 bases from V and 9 from J, leaving 15 bases between them. The CDR3 runs 13 residues. DNA of the CDR3: TGTGCCAGCAGTTCCCAGATAGAGGCTGAGCAGTTCTTC. Translating it yields CASSSQIEAEQFF.

CDR3 sequence reads: CASSILSLNEQFF. The CDR3 DNA reads TGTGCCAGCAGCATCCTTTCCTTGAATGAGCAGTTCTTC. The V gene is TRBV11-1, the J gene TRBJ2-1; D unclear. The CDR3 is 13 amino acids. CDR1 and CDR2 from the germline V gene are SGHAT and FQDESV (reference sequence). Trimming stripped 5 bases from V and 7 bases from J, with 12 bases between.

This chain connects TRBV2 to TRBJ2-7; TRBD2 matches at 13 bases. Trimming cost V 6 bases and J 1 base; bases outside gene matches: 3. Germline V lookup: CDR1 SNHLY, CDR2 FYNNEI. The CDR3 has 15 residues. Here the CDR3 reads CASRGLAGSSYEQYF. DNA for the CDR3: TGTGCCAGCAGGGGACTAGCGGGATCTTCCTACGAGCAGTACTTC.

The CDR3 DNA reads TGTGCCAGCGGCAGGAACAATGAGCAGTTCTTC. This encodes CASGRNNEQFF. This sequence joins TRBV28 and TRBJ2-1, with D uncertain. The V gene's germline CDR1 is MDHEN and CDR2 SYDVKM. This CDR3 has 11 residues. Trimming cost V 8 bases and J 5 bases, with 7 bases left between them.

V gene TRBV28 combines with J gene TRBJ1-1, with D possibly TRBD1 on 6 matching bases. CDR3 size: 15 residues. Germline values: CDR1 MDHEN, CDR2 SYDVKM. V lost 5 bases, J lost 2 bases, and 15 bases lay in between. The chain's CDR3 is CASSPPTGGNTEAFF. The CDR3 region has the DNA TGTGCCAGCAGTCCGCCCACGGGGGGCAACACTGAAGCTTTCTTT.

The rearrangement links TRBV6-5 to TRBJ2-5, with TRBD2 identical over 8 bases. CDR1 is MNHEY, CDR2 SVGAGI, per germline. The trim removed 0 bases at V and 4 bases at J, leaving 7 bases unmatched. CDR3 size: 16 residues. The CDR3 sequence is CASSYSPGRALETQYF. CDR3 coding DNA: TGTGCCAGCAGTTACTCCCCCGGGAGGGCCTTAGAGACCCAGTACTTC.

This chain uses TRBV28 with TRBJ1-1, with a tentative D call TRBD1 (5 bases). CDR1 and CDR2 from the germline V gene are MDHEN and SYDVKM. The CDR3 totals 15 residues. Trimming left V 8 bases short and J 2 bases short, with 18 bases between. This CDR3 reads CASGTPRGSNTEAFF. The CDR3 bases are TGTGCCAGCGGAACCCCTAGGGGCAGCAACACTGAAGCTTTCTTT.

This clone was seen a few times. The rearrangement joins TRBV13 to TRBJ1-4; TRBD1 matches at 8 bases. V shed 5 bases and J 5 bases; nucleotides not matched to a gene: 7. Germline V lookup: CDR1 PRHDT, CDR2 FYEKMQ (reference sequence). The CDR3 contains 15 residues. CDR3 loop: CASSPRTGLNEKLFF. The CDR3 DNA reads as TGTGCCAGCAGCCCCCGGACAGGGCTAAATGAAAAACTGTTTTTT.

The V gene is TRBV19, the J gene TRBJ2-2, with D maybe TRBD2 (7 bases). This CDR3 comprises 13 residues. The germline gives CDR1 LNHDA, CDR2 SQIVND (reference sequence). Trimming took 5 bases from V and 6 from J, leaving 10 bases between them. CDR3 in DNA: TGTGCCAGTAGTGAGGGGGGGGCCGGGGAGCTGTTTTTT. This codes for CASSEGGAGELFF.

The chain recombines TRBV28 with TRBJ1-2; 9 bases are a match to TRBD1. The V gene end was trimmed by 5 bases and the J gene end by 8 bases; junction bases not matched to a gene: 9. The CDR3 length is 14 residues. Germline CDR1 and CDR2: MDHEN and SYDVKM. The CDR3 protein is CASSRGQGRFGYTF. The CDR3 region has the DNA TGTGCCAGCAGTCGGGGACAGGGTCGGTTCGGCTACACCTTC.

This sequence joins TRBV6-5 and TRBJ2-3; possibly TRBD2 for D (5 bases). V lost 4 bases, J lost 4 bases, and 6 bases lay in between. Germline V gives CDR1 MNHEY, CDR2 SVGAGI. The CDR3 spans 12 residues. CDR3 amino acids: CASSSGADTQYF. CDR3 nucleotides: TGTGCCAGCAGTTCCGGGGCAGATACGCAGTATTTT.

About this clone: At the DNA level, this CDR3 is encoded by other sequences in the same sample as well. The V call is TRBV6-5, the J call TRBJ1-4; no clear D gene. This CDR3 contains 14 residues. Trimming left V 5 bases short and J 5 bases short, with 12 bases between. Germline lookup yields CDR1 MNHEY and CDR2 SVGAGI. The chain's CDR3 is CASSPRATNEKLFF. CDR3 coding DNA: TGTGCCAGCAGTCCCCGAGCGACGAATGAAAAACTGTTTTTT.

The chain carries TRBV28 and TRBJ1-5; D gene unclear. Germline loops: CDR1 MDHEN, CDR2 SYDVKM. The V end lost 2 bases, the J end lost 6 bases, and 8 bases lay between the germline ends. This CDR3 comprises 13 residues. CDR3 sequence (DNA): TGTGCCAGCAGTTTAATGCGGAGTCAGCCCCAGCATTTT. It translates to CASSLMRSQPQHF.

This clone was seen ten or more times. DNA for the CDR3: TGTGCCAGCAGTATGGGCCTACCTCCTCTCGAGCAGTACTTC. As protein: CASSMGLPPLEQYF. This sequence joins TRBV2 and TRBJ2-7; D unclear. The CDR3 has 14 amino acids. Germline V gene sequence: CDR1 SNHLY, CDR2 FYNNEI. V was pared by 5 bases and J by 6 bases, with 17 bases between.

The chain recombines TRBV3-1 (or the pseudogene TRBV3-2) with TRBJ2-3; 11 bases match TRBD2. The CDR3 length is 14 residues. CDR1 and CDR2 from the germline V gene are LGHDT and YNNKEL (reference sequence). V shed 7 bases, J shed 3 bases, and the junction held 3 bases outside the gene matches. CDR3 amino acids: CASNPSGRTDTQYF. CDR3 bases: TGTGCCAGCAACCCTAGCGGGAGGACAGATACGCAGTATTTT.

This chain joins TRBV9 and TRBJ2-7, with 14 bases aligning to TRBD2. V shed 3 bases, J shed 9 bases, and the junction held 8 bases outside the gene matches. The CDR3 is made up of 15 amino acids. The germline V gene encodes CDR1 SGDLS and CDR2 YYNGEE. DNA for the CDR3: TGTGCCAGCAGCGCAACGGGACTAGCGGGAGTTATGCAGTACTTC. Translated, it gives CASSATGLAGVMQYF.

This chain connects TRBV19 to TRBJ2-6; 8 bases fit TRBD1. V trimming: 1 base; J trimming: 3 bases; junction bases outside the gene matches: 8. This CDR3 region has 18 residues. CDR1 and CDR2 from the germline V gene are LNHDA and SQIVND (reference sequence). The CDR3 is CASSIVSGGGVGANVLTF. The CDR3 nucleotides read TGTGCCAGTAGTATAGTTTCAGGGGGCGGCGTTGGGGCCAACGTCCTGACTTTC.

This clone was detected once. J is TRBJ2-5 and V is TRBV7-9; D might be TRBD2 (6 bases). Germline V gives CDR1 SEHNR, CDR2 FQNEAQ (reference sequence). The V end lost 5 bases, the J end lost 3 bases, and 19 bases lay between the germline ends. The CDR3 runs 16 residues. CDR3 sequence: CASSPLRERREETQYF. CDR3 DNA sequence: TGTGCCAGCAGCCCCCTGAGGGAGAGGAGGGAAGAGACCCAGTACTTC.

This clone turned up a few times. This chain uses TRBV12-3 or TRBV12-4 with TRBJ2-7; 9 bases fit TRBD1. V gave up 5 bases and J gave up 3 bases; unmatched junction bases: 2. The CDR3 loop spans 13 amino acids. For the CDR3, the DNA is TGTGCCAGCAGTCCGGACAGGGGCTACGAGCAGTACTTC. Its protein product is CASSPDRGYEQYF.

CDR3 coding DNA: TGTGCCAGTCAGGGGCCAGCTAACTATGGCTACACCTTC. Translating gives CASQGPANYGYTF. This chain links TRBV2 with TRBJ1-2; the D gene is possibly TRBD1 (6 bases). Germline CDR1 is SNHLY and CDR2 is FYNNEI. The CDR3 has 13 residues. V lost 9 bases, J lost 0 bases, and 11 bases lay in between.

This chain uses TRBV5-5 with TRBJ1-1; the match to TRBD1 covers 9 bases. This CDR3 region has 14 residues. The germline V gene encodes CDR1 SGHKS and CDR2 YYEKEE (reference sequence). Trimming removed 2 bases from V and 8 bases from J; junction bases left unmatched: 7. The CDR3 sequence is CASSLQGAGGEAFF. The DNA of the CDR3 is TGTGCCAGCAGCTTACAGGGGGCTGGCGGGGAAGCTTTCTTT.

This chain uses TRBV19 with TRBJ2-7; TRBD2 agrees at 10 bases. There are 13 residues in the CDR3. V was clipped by 10 bases and J by 4 bases; unmatched bases: 7. From germline, CDR1 is LNHDA and CDR2 SQIVND (reference sequence). As DNA, the CDR3 is TGTGCCACCCGGGGAGCGGGAGGGTACGAGCAGTACTTC. Its protein product is CATRGAGGYEQYF.

This chain joins TRBV5-4 and TRBJ2-3, with a weak D call TRBD2 (6 bases). Germline V gene sequence: CDR1 SGHNT, CDR2 YYREEE (reference sequence). Trimming took 4 bases from V and 2 from J, leaving 14 bases between them. There are 15 residues in the CDR3. The CDR3 loop is CASSLSGASTDTQYF. The CDR3 DNA reads as TGTGCCAGCAGCCTTAGCGGAGCCTCCACAGATACGCAGTATTTT.